A single sample is the source of the 22 T cell receptor beta chains below, sequenced in a study of Graves' ophthalmopathy and Graves' hyperthyroidism. From RNA, the CDR3 regions of TCR beta chains were amplified and sequenced. An opening RT-PCR round employed HTBI primers and preceded a second-round multiplex PCR. Each CDR3 protein gets one entry after TCRdb re-called the multiplex PCR reads with MiXCR. The data show 350,000 to 400,000 distinct CDR3 sequences, roughly 18% seen once. The sequencing input was peripheral blood. These receptors came from a woman under 30 with Graves' ophthalmopathy.

This clonotype has ten or more counts. The chain couples TRBV12-3 or TRBV12-4 to TRBJ1-1, with D unresolved. V shed 6 bases and J shed 5 bases, with 19 bases lying between them. CDR3 size: 15 residues. Here the CDR3 reads CASRTRGGLGTEAFF. As DNA, the CDR3 is TGTGCCAGCAGAACTCGGGGAGGGCTAGGGACTGAAGCTTTCTTT.

This clonotype was observed at least ten times. This chain links TRBV5-1 with TRBJ2-2, with TRBD1 matching 8 bases. The CDR3 runs to 16 residues. The germline V gene has CDR1 SGHRS and CDR2 YFSETQ. Trimming at V came to 0 bases and at J to 6 bases, leaving 7 bases not matched to a gene. The CDR3 region is CASSLAVTGEAGELFF. CDR3 in DNA: TGCGCCAGCAGCTTGGCCGTGACAGGGGAGGCCGGGGAGCTGTTTTTT.

This clonotype was recorded many times. The chain employs TRBV30 and TRBJ1-1; no firm D call. The CDR3 totals 14 residues. The germline V and J ends were trimmed by 4 bases and 2 bases, with 14 bases remaining between them. Germline V gene lookup returns CDR1 GTSNPN and CDR2 SVGIG (reference sequence). CDR3 in amino acids: CAWKEGFDNTEAFF. In nucleotides, the CDR3 is TGTGCCTGGAAAGAGGGCTTTGATAACACTGAAGCTTTCTTT.

This clonotype came up many times. The chain links TRBV11-2 to TRBJ1-1; unclear D gene. Germline values: CDR1 SGHAT, CDR2 FQNNGV. Trimming shortened V by 5 bases and J by 5 bases, and 9 bases separated the two germline ends. The CDR3 loop spans 12 amino acids. The CDR3 bases are TGTGCCAGCAGCCTGGCTAGGACTGAAGCTTTCTTT. It encodes CASSLARTEAFF.

There are many counts of this clonotype. The V call is TRBV6-5, the J call TRBJ1-2; 12 nucleotides match TRBD1. Germline CDR1 is MNHEY and CDR2 is SVGAGI. The CDR3 extends over 19 amino acids. J gave up 4 bases and V 5 bases, and 17 bases lay outside the gene matches. CDR3 loop: CASSPPLGDRGQIGYGYTF. The CDR3 DNA reads TGTGCCAGCAGTCCCCCCTTGGGGGACAGGGGGCAAATCGGCTATGGCTACACCTTC.

This clonotype has a count of ten or more. V usage is TRBV30 and J usage is TRBJ2-1; D perhaps matches TRBD2 (6 bases). Germline CDR1 GTSNPN, CDR2 SVGIG (reference sequence). The CDR3 is made up of 13 amino acids. V was shortened by 2 bases and J by 7 bases, with 12 bases between the two germline ends. The CDR3 DNA reads as TGTGCCTGGAGTAGGTCTAGCGAGAATGAGCAGTTCTTC. Translation: CAWSRSSENEQFF.

The chain joins TRBV24-1 to TRBJ2-7; 9 positions agree with TRBD1. The CDR3 loop spans 14 amino acids. Trimming took 3 bases from V and 9 from J; bases not matched to a gene: 8. Germline CDR1 reads KGHDR; CDR2 reads SFDVKD. CDR3 nucleotides: TGTGCCACCAGTGATAAATGGGACAGGGATGGGCAGTACTTC. Translation: CATSDKWDRDGQYF.

At least ten counts were recorded for this clonotype. The rearrangement joins TRBV7-8 to TRBJ2-6, with D perhaps being TRBD1 or TRBD2 (5 bases each). CDR1 SGHVS and CDR2 FQNEAQ come from the germline V gene. The CDR3 totals 16 residues. Deletions cut 5 bases from V and 2 bases from J, with 13 bases between. The CDR3 is CASSPSGATGANVLTF. CDR3 sequence (DNA): TGTGCCAGCAGCCCATCCGGGGCGACTGGGGCCAACGTCCTGACTTTC.

This clonotype has ten or more counts. This chain joins TRBV12-3 or TRBV12-4 and TRBJ1-2; 11 nucleotides agree with TRBD1. The V gene end was trimmed by 5 bases and the J gene end by 8 bases; junction bases not matched to a gene: 16. The CDR3 runs to 17 residues. The chain's CDR3 is CASSPRTGGALEGGYTF. The CDR3 DNA follows: TGTGCCAGCAGTCCGCGGACAGGGGGCGCGTTAGAGGGAGGCTACACCTTC.

The rearrangement joins TRBV30 to TRBJ1-3; D possibly corresponds to TRBD1 (5 bases). In germline, CDR1 is GTSNPN, CDR2 SVGIG (reference sequence). The CDR3 spans 15 residues. The germline V and J ends were trimmed by 0 bases and 0 bases, with 9 bases remaining between them. CDR3 nucleotides: TGTGCCTGGAGTGTGGGGCATCTCTCTGGAAACACCATATATTTT. It is translated as CAWSVGHLSGNTIYF.

The genes are TRBV7-3 and TRBJ2-7; 8 nucleotides match TRBD1. There are 17 residues in the CDR3. Germline CDR1 SGHTA, CDR2 FQGTGA. V dropped 2 bases and J dropped 1; count of bases not matched to a gene: 10. CDR3 sequence reads: CASSLPPETGASYEQYF. In nucleotides, the CDR3 is TGTGCCAGCAGCTTACCCCCAGAGACAGGGGCATCCTACGAGCAGTACTTC.

V gene TRBV20-1 combines with J gene TRBJ2-5, with a tentative D call TRBD1 (8 bases). Per the germline V gene, CDR1 is DFQATT and CDR2 is SNEGSKA (reference sequence). The CDR3 loop spans 13 amino acids. With 7 bases removed from V and 3 bases from J, the gap between germline ends came to 15 bases. The CDR3 reads CSVDRGGEETQYF. The CDR3 nucleotides are TGCAGTGTCGACAGGGGAGGGGAAGAGACCCAGTACTTC.

CDR3 in DNA: TGTGCCAGCAGTTTAGCGGCAGGTGGGGATAGCAATCAGCCCCAGCATTTT. Translated: CASSLAAGGDSNQPQHF. The gene calls are TRBV12-3 or TRBV12-4 and TRBJ1-5, with D unclear. The CDR3 is made up of 17 amino acids. Trimming cost V 0 bases and J 0 bases, with 12 bases left between them.

This clonotype was seen ten or more times. This sequence joins TRBV4-1 and TRBJ2-7; TRBD1 matches 9 bases. There are 14 residues in the CDR3. The germline V gene encodes CDR1 MGHRA and CDR2 YSYEKL. V trimming: 1 base; J trimming: 4 bases; junction bases outside the gene matches: 2. CDR3 sequence (DNA): TGCGCCAGCAGCCAAGTACAGGGGGCTTACGAGCAGTACTTC. Residues: CASSQVQGAYEQYF.

This clonotype was found many times. This chain connects TRBV6-2 or TRBV6-3 to TRBJ2-7, with unresolved D. CDR1 and CDR2 from the germline V gene are MNHEY and SVGEGT. The CDR3 runs to 14 residues. V lost 8 bases to trimming and J lost 0 bases, with 14 bases between them. The CDR3 region has the DNA TGTGCCAGCCAGAATCAGGTTCGCTCCTACGAGCAGTACTTC. This gives the protein CASQNQVRSYEQYF.

This clonotype appeared many times. This chain links TRBV6-2 or TRBV6-3 with TRBJ1-5, with 8 bases aligning to TRBD1. This CDR3 is built from 14 residues. After removal of 5 bases from V and 7 bases from J, the junction contained 7 bases not matched to a gene. The germline CDR1 and CDR2 sequences are MNHEY and SVGEGT. The CDR3 loop is CASSLQGVEQPQHF. CDR3 nucleotides: TGTGCCAGCAGTCTACAGGGGGTCGAACAGCCCCAGCATTTT.

This clonotype was seen repeatedly, ten times or more. The chain employs TRBV6-2 or TRBV6-3 and TRBJ2-2, with 7 bases identical to TRBD1. Germline CDR1 and CDR2: MNHEY and SVGEGT. The CDR3 covers 15 residues. The V segment lost 8 bases and the J segment 6 bases; nucleotides outside the gene matches: 12. CDR3 sequence: CASGPLTGVPGELFF. The CDR3, as DNA: TGTGCCAGCGGCCCCCTCACAGGGGTCCCCGGGGAGCTGTTTTTT.

The chain is built from TRBV12-3 or TRBV12-4 and TRBJ2-7; TRBD2 aligns across 7 bases. This CDR3 contains 16 residues. Trimming at V came to 5 bases and at J to 3 bases, leaving 13 bases not matched to a gene. CDR3 nucleotides: TGTGCCAGCAGTCCTTCCCGGGGGGAGGACGTCTACGAGCAGTACTTC. It translates to CASSPSRGEDVYEQYF.

In its sample, this clonotype was seen many times. The chain recombines TRBV12-3 or TRBV12-4 with TRBJ1-2; D remains unclear. V was clipped by 5 bases and J by 2 bases, with 15 bases between them. This CDR3 comprises 15 residues. CDR3 sequence: CASSPPGKRNYGYTF. CDR3 coding DNA: TGTGCCAGCAGTCCTCCGGGGAAAAGAAACTATGGCTACACCTTC.

This clonotype was observed at least ten times. The chain is built from TRBV6-1 and TRBJ2-5; TRBD1 aligns across 11 bases. Losses at the gene ends were 5 bases for V and 5 bases for J; bases not matched to a gene: 7. The CDR3 is 15 amino acids. Germline-derived CDR1 and CDR2 are MNHNS and SASEGT. CDR3 coding DNA: TGTGCCAGCAGTACGCGGACAGGGGGCTTGGAGACCCAGTACTTC. Translated, it gives CASSTRTGGLETQYF.

This clonotype was observed at least ten times. The chain uses TRBV20-1 and TRBJ2-5, with unresolved D. The CDR3 covers 12 residues. Germline V gene sequence: CDR1 DFQATT, CDR2 SNEGSKA (reference sequence). Trimming pared 5 bases from V and 4 bases from J, leaving 11 bases between. The CDR3 DNA is TGCAGTGCTCCGCTCGTCCCAGAGACCCAGTACTTC. It specifies CSAPLVPETQYF.

This clonotype was counted once. This chain links TRBV12-3 or TRBV12-4 with TRBJ2-2; D is undetermined. This CDR3 has 14 amino acids. The V and J ends lost 2 bases and 1 base respectively, with 5 bases between them. The CDR3 reads CASSLTLNTGELFF. The CDR3 DNA reads TGTGCCAGCAGTTTAACCCTGAACACCGGGGAGCTGTTTTTT.